The present TCR beta chain was sequenced within a study of Graves' ophthalmopathy and Graves' hyperthyroidism. With V trimmed by 3 bases and J by 3 bases, 5 bases remained unmatched. The CDR3 extends over 15 amino acids. Germline CDR1 is MNHEY and CDR2 is SMNVEV (reference sequence). A remark on this clonotype: Its target is not known.

Amplification from RNA transcripts yielded the TCR beta CDR3 regions. Second-round multiplex PCR came after first-round RT-PCR with HTBI primers. Using its own MiXCR run on the multiplex PCR reads, TCRdb lists one record per CDR3 protein. Of approximately 1.2 million distinct CDR3 sequences in the sample, 35% to 40% were seen once. Study observations and caveats: Most expanded thyroid clonotypes above 0.001 frequency also appeared in blood.

This TCR derives from an adult man with Graves' hyperthyroidism. Sequences were obtained from peripheral blood or thyroid tissue (not recorded which). The rearrangement uses TRBV27 and TRBJ2-7, with 10 bases aligning to TRBD2. CDR3 nucleotides: TGTGCCAGCAGTTTGCGTAGCGGGAGGTACTACGAGCAGTACTTC. It is translated as CASSLRSGRYYEQYF.